What follows are 5 T cell receptor beta chains derived from one specimen sequenced in a study of spatial heterogeneity in lung cancer. Study findings and constraints: Tumor mutation counts were tracked by expanded intratumoral alpha and beta TCR counts.

Each CDR3 protein gets one entry after TCRdb re-called the 5' RACE reads with MiXCR. The sample shows about 100,000 distinct CDR3 sequences, about 4.4% of them seen only once. For these TCRs, the target antigens are not known. Noted time point: sample taken at primary tumor resection. Source: lung tumor tissue, taken at surgery. These receptor sequences come from a male donor with early-stage non-small cell lung cancer.

This rearrangement joins TRBV24-1 to TRBJ2-3; TRBD1 matches 7 bases. CDR3 length: 17 amino acids. The germline V gene has CDR1 KGHDR and CDR2 SFDVKD. The trim removed 2 bases at V and 6 bases at J, leaving 13 bases unmatched. As DNA, the CDR3 is TGTGCCACCAGTGATTCCGGCGGACAGGTCTTCTCCGATACGCAGTATTTT. This translates into CATSDSGGQVFSDTQYF.

This chain joins TRBV28 and TRBJ2-7; D uncertain. This CDR3 contains 13 residues. The germline CDR1 and CDR2 sequences are MDHEN and SYDVKM. The germline V and J ends were trimmed by 3 bases and 0 bases, with 6 bases remaining between them. The CDR3 loop is CASSFRTSYEQYF. CDR3 bases: TGTGCCAGCAGTTTTAGGACCTCCTACGAGCAGTACTTC.

This clonotype was detected ten times or more. CDR3 protein: CASSFGWGARTEAFF. The CDR3 DNA sequence: TGTGCCAGCAGCTTTGGTTGGGGGGCACGGACTGAAGCTTTCTTT. The chain links TRBV11-1 to TRBJ1-1; a possible D gene is TRBD1 (6 bases). CDR1 is SGHAT and CDR2 is FQDESV in the germline V gene (reference sequence). Between the trimmed V and J ends, which lost 3 bases and 5 bases, there was a span of 16 bases. The CDR3 extends over 15 amino acids.

Ten or more counts support this clonotype. V usage is TRBV5-1 and J usage is TRBJ2-3, with 8 bases matching TRBD2. This CDR3 region has 18 residues. The germline V gene has CDR1 SGHRS and CDR2 YFSETQ. Trimming removed 2 bases from V and 4 bases from J; junction bases left unmatched: 15. CDR3 nucleotide sequence: TGCGCCAGCAGCTTTTACCATCTCGGAGCGGGAGCCCCAGATACGCAGTATTTT. Amino acids: CASSFYHLGAGAPDTQYF.

This clonotype has a count of ten or more. The chain carries TRBV20-1 and TRBJ2-3; D is possibly TRBD1 or TRBD2 (6 bases each). CDR3 length equals 14 residues. The V and J ends lost 2 bases and 6 bases respectively, with 15 bases between them. CDR1 and CDR2 from the germline V gene are DFQATT and SNEGSKA (reference sequence). CDR3 residues: CSARRGVTTDTQYF. DNA of the CDR3: TGCAGTGCTAGAAGGGGGGTCACCACTGATACGCAGTATTTT.